What follows are 11 T cell receptor beta chains derived from one specimen sequenced in a study of graft-versus-host responses after intestinal transplantation. Clones were sequenced by immunoSEQ multiplex PCR, and TCRdb holds only the in-frame ones, with some missing. This sample has about 11,000 clones, with approximately 30% found just once. The sample here was alloreactive CD4+ T cells from a mixed lymphocyte reaction culture, taken before transplantation. Subset meaning: CFSE-low proliferating T cells sorted from approximately 6-day pre-transplant mixed lymphocyte reaction (GvH or HvG direction). The receptors were gathered from a human patient who was an organ donor for intestinal transplantation.

The chain is built from TRBV5-5 and TRBJ1-5; the D is unclear. V was cut by 3 bases and J by 3 bases, with 13 bases left in between. This CDR3 has 15 residues. CDR1 is SGHKS and CDR2 is YYEKEE in the germline V gene (reference sequence). CDR3 coding DNA: TGTGCCAGCAGCTCATCAACTATCAACAATCAGCCCCAGCATTTT. Translating it yields CASSSSTINNQPQHF.

This clone was seen only a few times. The rearrangement uses TRBV5-1 and TRBJ1-5, with 8 positions matching TRBD1. V dropped 4 bases and J dropped 3; count of bases not matched to a gene: 9. CDR3 size: 16 residues. CDR1 and CDR2 from the germline V gene are SGHRS and YFSETQ. CDR3 sequence reads: CASSVGQVGNNQPQHF. CDR3 DNA sequence: TGCGCCAGCAGCGTGGGACAGGTTGGGAACAATCAGCCCCAGCATTTT.

The V call is TRBV6-1, the J call TRBJ1-2; possible D gene TRBD1, 5 bases. The V gene lost 2 bases and the J gene lost 6 bases, with 19 bases spanning the gap. CDR1 is MNHNS and CDR2 is SASEGT in the germline V gene. This CDR3 region has 16 residues. CDR3 amino acids: CASSESASFLGDGYTF. The CDR3 nucleotides are TGTGCCAGCAGTGAAAGCGCATCCTTCCTAGGGGATGGCTACACCTTC.

This chain joins TRBV7-8 and TRBJ2-1; the match to TRBD2 covers 8 bases. Looked up from germline, CDR1 is SGHVS and CDR2 is FQNEAQ. V shed 1 base, J shed 8 bases, and the junction held 22 bases outside the gene matches. There are 20 residues in the CDR3. Here the CDR3 reads CASSLDRPFYGGGMTDEQFF. As DNA, the CDR3 is TGTGCCAGCAGCTTAGACCGTCCCTTCTATGGCGGGGGGATGACGGATGAGCAGTTCTTC. The full variable domain, its missing parts supplied by reference TRBV7-8 and TRBJ2-1, is GAGVSQSPRYKVAKRGQDVALRCDPISGHVSLFWYQQALGQGPEFLTYFQNEAQLDKSGLPSDRFFAERPEGSVSTLKIQRTQQEDSAVYLCASSLDRPFYGGGMTDEQFFGPGTRLTVL.

The CDR3 sequence: CASSLTLQGSGELFF. The CDR3 DNA reads as TGTGCCAGCAGCTTAACGTTACAGGGTTCCGGGGAGCTGTTTTTT. The chain employs TRBV4-2 and TRBJ2-2; the D gene is possibly TRBD1 (6 bases). The germline CDR1 and CDR2 sequences are LGHNA and YNFKEQ. The germline V and J ends were trimmed by 5 bases and 6 bases, with 16 bases remaining between them. The CDR3 has 15 residues.

This chain joins TRBV4-3 and TRBJ1-6, with 7 bases identical to TRBD1. The trim removed 0 bases at V and 7 bases at J, leaving 12 bases unmatched. This CDR3 has 18 residues. CDR1 LGHNA and CDR2 YSLEER come from the germline V gene. Here the CDR3 DNA reads TGCGCCAGCAGCCAAGATCTCGTCAGGGGGTTCCCCAATTCACCCCTCCACTTT. This encodes CASSQDLVRGFPNSPLHF.

The V gene is TRBV6-5, the J gene TRBJ2-2; D is unresolved. Germline assignment: CDR1 MNHEY and CDR2 SVGAGI. This CDR3 has 13 residues. Trimming removed 2 bases from V and 3 bases from J, with 4 bases in between. The CDR3, as DNA: TGTGCCAGCAGTTACCAGTACACCGGGGAGCTGTTTTTT. Translated: CASSYQYTGELFF.

To note about this clone: A junction end diverges from the germline sequence, so it may reflect a read error. The rearrangement uses TRBV28 and TRBJ1-2; D may be TRBD1 (5 bases). CDR3 length equals 13 residues. Germline V lookup: CDR1 MDHEN, CDR2 SYDVKM. CDR3 nucleotide sequence: TGTACCAGCAGCGGGACTGGCCTTTTAGGCTACACCTTC. It translates to CTSSGTGLLGYTF.

The chain couples TRBV5-1 to TRBJ2-7, with 14 bases identical to TRBD2. The CDR3 consists of 18 residues. The ends lost 3 bases at V and 0 bases at J; junction bases unmatched: 8. CDR1 and CDR2 from the germline V gene are SGHRS and YFSETQ. Here the CDR3 DNA reads TGCGCCAGCAGCTCGGGGTGGACTAGCGGGGGGAGCTCCTACGAGCAGTACTTC. It translates to CASSSGWTSGGSSYEQYF.

The chain combines TRBV4-1 with TRBJ2-3; 7 bases are a match to TRBD2. Germline CDR1 reads MGHRA; CDR2 reads YSYEKL. The CDR3 is 16 amino acids. Trimming took 4 bases from V and 5 from J; bases not matched to a gene: 12. DNA of the CDR3: TGCGCCAGCAGCCTAACCAGCGGGACGTTGGGAGATACGCAGTATTTT. This translates into CASSLTSGTLGDTQYF.

This clone qualifies as medium-sized. This chain connects TRBV19 to TRBJ1-2; no clear D. The CDR3 sequence is 14 residues long. With 1 base removed from V and 4 bases from J, the gap between germline ends came to 10 bases. Germline V gene data show CDR1 as LNHDA and CDR2 as SQIVND (reference sequence). The CDR3 spells CASSIGGRLYGYTF. Here the CDR3 DNA reads TGTGCCAGTAGTATAGGCGGGAGACTCTATGGCTACACCTTC.